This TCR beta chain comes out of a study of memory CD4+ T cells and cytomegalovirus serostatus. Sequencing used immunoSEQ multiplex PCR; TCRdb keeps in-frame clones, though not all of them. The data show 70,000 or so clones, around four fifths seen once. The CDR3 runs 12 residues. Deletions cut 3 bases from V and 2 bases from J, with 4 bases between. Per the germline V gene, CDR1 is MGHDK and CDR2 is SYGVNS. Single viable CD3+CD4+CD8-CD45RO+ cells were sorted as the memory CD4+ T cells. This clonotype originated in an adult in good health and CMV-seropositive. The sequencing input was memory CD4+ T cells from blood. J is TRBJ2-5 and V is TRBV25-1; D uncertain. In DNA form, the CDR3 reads TGTGCCAGCAGTGATTTGCAAGAGACCCAGTACTTC. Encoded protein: CASSDLQETQYF.